The present T cell receptor beta chain was sequenced within a study of regulatory T cells in long-lasting Graves disease. Regarding time point: persistent/refractory GD, antithyroid drugs over 5 years with positive TRAb. Construction of the TCR library relied on RNA isolated from PBMCs. Germline V gene lookup returns CDR1 MDHEN and CDR2 SYDVKM. V was trimmed by 6 bases and J by 0 bases, leaving 15 bases between them. The length of the CDR3 is 15 residues. Sequencing libraries for TCR beta were prepared with iRepertoire HTBI primers and Arm-PCR of CDR3 regions. In the original workflow: From all samples, identification returned roughly 15 TRBJ and about 60 TRBV segments. Using its own MiXCR run on the multiplex PCR reads, TCRdb lists one record per CDR3 protein. TCRdb's processing, not the authors', yielded these V and J calls. The top ten clones hold roughly 6.9% of a sample with some 470,000 distinct CDR3 sequences, 20% to 25% of them seen once.

This clonotype was detected ten times or more. This rearrangement joins TRBV28 to TRBJ2-7, with D maybe TRBD1 (6 bases). This clonotype originated in a female donor with Graves disease. Sequencing used peripheral blood mononuclear cells (PBMCs), obtained when the disease was refractory, from a patient treated with antithyroid drugs. CDR3 sequence (DNA): TGTGCCAGCAGGCGAGCCTACAGGGTCTCCTACGAGCAGTACTTC. Translation gives CASRRAYRVSYEQYF.